Listed here are 25 T cell receptor beta chains from one sample, sequenced in a study of Graves' ophthalmopathy and Graves' hyperthyroidism. RNA transcripts were the template, and TCR beta CDR3 regions were amplified from them. RT-PCR was first run with HTBI primers, then multiplex PCR in a second round. TCRdb called the multiplex PCR reads again in MiXCR, with one record for every CDR3 protein. Found here are a few hundred thousand distinct CDR3 sequences, about 40% of them singletons; the top ten hold about 4.1%. Sequenced input: peripheral blood or thyroid tissue (not recorded which). These receptors were collected from an adult man with Graves' hyperthyroidism.

Only one count was recorded for this clonotype. The rearrangement uses TRBV24-1 and TRBJ2-7; D is tentatively TRBD1 or TRBD2 (5 bases each). Germline V CDR1 and CDR2: KGHDR, SFDVKD. The ends were cut back, 7 bases at V and 4 bases at J, with 22 bases in the middle. This CDR3 spans 16 amino acids. Here the CDR3 reads CATSDRTTATGYEQYF. The CDR3 region has the DNA TGTGCCACCAGCGACCGCACGACAGCCACGGGGTACGAGCAGTACTTC.

A word on this clonotype: This may be a read error, as it is one base from a much larger clone. The chain recombines TRBV29-1 with TRBJ2-2; D tentatively reads TRBD1 or TRBD2 (5 bases each). Germline CDR1 and CDR2: SQVTM and ANQGSEA. The CDR3 sequence is 11 residues long. CDR3 in amino acids: CSAGPTGELLF. In nucleotides, the CDR3 is TGCAGCGCAGGGCCCACCGGGGAGCTGCTTTTT.

This chain joins TRBV9 and TRBJ1-6; D perhaps matches TRBD1 (5 bases). Trimming took 7 bases from V and 14 from J, leaving 19 bases between them. The CDR3 has 13 amino acids. Germline V gene sequence: CDR1 SGDLS, CDR2 YYNGEE. The CDR3 coding sequence is TGTGCCAGCTCAATCGGGCCTAAAGGGGCCCTCCACTTT. This translates into CASSIGPKGALHF.

The CDR3 reads CASSDLGQGGEKLFF. The CDR3 nucleotides are TGTGCCAGTAGTGACCTGGGACAGGGAGGTGAAAAACTGTTTTTT. The chain couples TRBV19 to TRBJ1-4, with 9 bases fitting TRBD1. The CDR3 covers 15 residues. The ends lost 5 bases at V and 7 bases at J; junction bases unmatched: 8. Germline CDR1 LNHDA, CDR2 SQIVND (reference sequence).

Many counts were recorded for this clonotype. The gene calls are TRBV20-1 and TRBJ2-7; 11 bases match TRBD2. Germline trimming cut 0 bases from V and 5 bases from J; bases unmatched to any gene: 6. Germline assignment: CDR1 DFQATT and CDR2 SNEGSKA (reference sequence). The CDR3 spans 15 residues. The CDR3 sequence: CSARETSGSIHEQYF. CDR3 DNA sequence: TGCAGTGCTAGAGAAACTAGCGGGAGCATCCACGAGCAGTACTTC.

This clonotype was observed a handful of times. This rearrangement joins TRBV18 to TRBJ2-7, with D tentatively TRBD1 (5 bases). Germline CDR1 reads KGHSH; CDR2 reads LQKENI. CDR3 length: 13 residues. Trimming cost V 9 bases and J 2 bases, with 14 bases left between them. The CDR3 reads CASRGRGPYEQYF. The CDR3 coding sequence is TGTGCCAGTAGGGGTAGGGGCCCCTACGAGCAGTACTTC.

This clonotype was counted at least ten times. The gene calls are TRBV11-2 and TRBJ1-1; possible D gene TRBD1, 6 bases. The CDR3 totals 14 residues. Per germline, CDR1 SGHAT and CDR2 FQNNGV. The ends were cut back, 5 bases at V and 8 bases at J, with 18 bases in the middle. CDR3 residues: CASSRDSGEPEAFF. The CDR3 DNA sequence: TGTGCCAGCAGCCGAGACTCAGGGGAACCCGAAGCTTTCTTT.

This clonotype has at least ten counts. This chain connects TRBV7-9 to TRBJ2-5, with D maybe TRBD2 (6 bases). Trimming took 3 bases from V and 5 from J, leaving 13 bases between them. The CDR3 length is 14 residues. Germline V gives CDR1 SEHNR, CDR2 FQNEAQ (reference sequence). CDR3 sequence (DNA): TGTGCCAGCAGCTTCGCGGGGACCGTGGAGACCCAGTACTTC. Translating gives CASSFAGTVETQYF.

This clonotype is a singleton in its sample. The J gene is TRBJ1-2, the V gene TRBV2, with 9 bases identical to TRBD1. Trimming removed 1 base from V and 10 bases from J; junction bases left unmatched: 4. This CDR3 comprises 13 residues. CDR1 SNHLY and CDR2 FYNNEI come from the germline V gene. CDR3 sequence reads: CASSEGRQGVYTF. The CDR3 nucleotides read TGTGCCAGCAGTGAAGGAAGACAGGGGGTCTACACCTTC.

The chain employs TRBV5-1 and TRBJ2-5; 11 nucleotides align to TRBD1. The CDR3 spans 16 residues. The germline gives CDR1 SGHRS, CDR2 YFSETQ. Germline trimming cut 2 bases from V and 5 bases from J; bases unmatched to any gene: 8. The chain's CDR3 is CASSFVGTGGTETQYF. As DNA, the CDR3 is TGCGCCAGCAGCTTCGTTGGGACAGGGGGGACGGAGACCCAGTACTTC.

At least ten counts were recorded for this clonotype. The chain couples TRBV20-1 to TRBJ1-2; 7 nucleotides match TRBD1. The CDR3 totals 13 residues. Germline V CDR1 and CDR2: DFQATT, SNEGSKA (reference sequence). V gave up 5 bases and J gave up 5 bases; unmatched junction bases: 8. The CDR3, as DNA: TGCAGTGCTCGAAACAGGGGCGAATATGGCTACACCTTC. Translating it yields CSARNRGEYGYTF.

The chain couples TRBV2 to TRBJ2-5; 9 nucleotides align to TRBD1. CDR3 length equals 15 residues. The junction had 14 bases not matched to a gene; V was cut back by 6 bases and J by 9 bases. CDR1 and CDR2 (germline): SNHLY, FYNNEI. Here the CDR3 reads CASSGMTGGKQPQYF. The CDR3 region has the DNA TGTGCCAGCAGCGGGATGACAGGGGGTAAACAGCCCCAGTACTTC.

Ten or more counts support this clonotype. The chain uses TRBV12-5 and TRBJ2-7, with D perhaps given as TRBD1 or TRBD2 (5 bases each). This CDR3 region has 16 residues. Germline V CDR1 and CDR2: LGHNT, FRNRAP. Trimming took 0 bases from V and 3 from J, leaving 15 bases between them. DNA of the CDR3: TGTGCTAGTGGTTTGGTTACCCCGGGGCTGCGCTACGAGCAGTACTTC. Translated: CASGLVTPGLRYEQYF.

V is TRBV20-1 and J is TRBJ1-2; the match to TRBD1 covers 9 bases. The CDR3 has 14 amino acids. Losses at the gene ends were 3 bases for V and 2 bases for J; bases not matched to a gene: 4. Germline V gives CDR1 DFQATT, CDR2 SNEGSKA (reference sequence). The CDR3 DNA reads TGCAGTGCTAGGACAACAGGGGGCAACTATGGCTACACCTTC. It codes for CSARTTGGNYGYTF.

Ten or more counts support this clonotype. The chain joins TRBV7-8 to TRBJ2-5, with TRBD2 identical over 14 bases. V gave up 5 bases and J gave up 5 bases; unmatched junction bases: 7. The germline gives CDR1 SGHVS, CDR2 FQNEAQ. This CDR3 spans 16 amino acids. The CDR3 spells CASSARTSGRTETQYF. CDR3 DNA sequence: TGTGCCAGCAGCGCTCGGACTAGCGGGAGGACGGAGACCCAGTACTTC.

This clonotype was found a few times. This rearrangement joins TRBV20-1 to TRBJ1-2, with 8 bases aligning to TRBD1. This CDR3 region has 13 residues. V was pared by 6 bases and J by 7 bases, with 10 bases of the junction left unmatched. In germline, CDR1 is DFQATT, CDR2 SNEGSKA (reference sequence). CDR3 coding DNA: TGCAGTGCCGGGGACAGGTCGAGGAGTGGCTACACCTTC. This sequence encodes CSAGDRSRSGYTF.

This clonotype was recorded once. This rearrangement joins TRBV19 to TRBJ1-2; TRBD1 might be the D (6 bases). CDR3 size: 14 residues. The V gene lost 7 bases and the J gene lost 2 bases, with 14 bases spanning the gap. Germline values: CDR1 LNHDA, CDR2 SQIVND (reference sequence). The CDR3 coding sequence is TGTGCCAGTAAGCCCGACGGGGGCAACTATGGCTACACCTTC. Protein: CASKPDGGNYGYTF.

This clonotype was seen more than once but under ten times. The chain joins TRBV7-9 to TRBJ2-7; D is unclear. The tail of the sequence fits TRBJ2-1 better, so the J call may be wrong. Germline loops: CDR1 SEHNR, CDR2 FQNEAQ (reference sequence). The CDR3 sequence is 12 residues long. Here the CDR3 reads CASSLWKREQFF. The CDR3 nucleotides read TGTGCCAGCAGCTTATGGAAACGTGAGCAGTTCTTC.

This clonotype was counted a few times. The V gene is TRBV7-9, the J gene TRBJ1-1; perhaps TRBD1 as D (6 bases). The length of the CDR3 is 14 residues. With 0 bases removed from V and 11 bases from J, the gap between germline ends came to 16 bases. The V gene's germline CDR1 is SEHNR and CDR2 FQNEAQ (reference sequence). The CDR3 loop is CASSLAPLGQGAFF. The CDR3 DNA sequence: TGTGCCAGCAGCTTAGCCCCTCTGGGTCAGGGGGCTTTCTTT.

J is TRBJ2-5 and V is TRBV7-7, with 9 bases lining up with TRBD2. CDR3 length: 12 amino acids. CDR1 and CDR2 (germline): SSHAT, FNYEAQ (reference sequence). This CDR3 reads CASLAGQETQYF. CDR3 in DNA: TGTGCTAGCCTAGCGGGGCAAGAGACCCAGTACTTC.

This clonotype has ten or more counts. The J gene is TRBJ2-2, the V gene TRBV6-5, with 8 bases aligning to TRBD1. This CDR3 is built from 14 residues. V was pared by 8 bases and J by 4 bases, with 6 bases of the junction left unmatched. CDR1 is MNHEY, CDR2 SVGAGI, per germline. DNA of the CDR3: TGTGCCAGCCGAGTGGACAGGGCCACCGGGGAGCTGTTTTTT. This translates into CASRVDRATGELFF.

This clonotype was seen a few times. The chain couples TRBV29-1 to TRBJ2-7, with D possibly matching TRBD2 (5 bases). Germline V CDR1 and CDR2: SQVTM, ANQGSEA. The CDR3 consists of 13 residues. V lost 7 bases to trimming and J lost 0 bases, with 13 bases between them. DNA of the CDR3: TGCAGCGCCGAACGGGATACCTCCTACGAGCAGTACTTC. It specifies CSAERDTSYEQYF.

The V call is TRBV6-5, the J call TRBJ2-6; TRBD1 or TRBD2 may be the D gene (6 bases each). CDR1 is MNHEY and CDR2 is SVGAGI in the germline V gene. The CDR3 consists of 17 residues. Trimming cost V 4 bases and J 4 bases, with 17 bases left between them. The CDR3: CASSSASGAGGANVLTF. The CDR3 bases are TGTGCCAGCAGTTCAGCTTCAGGGGCGGGGGGGGCCAACGTCCTGACTTTC.

This clonotype has only a few counts. The V gene is TRBV19, the J gene TRBJ1-4; D gene uncertain. This CDR3 has 16 residues. Trimming took 4 bases from V and 0 from J, leaving 12 bases between them. Per germline, CDR1 LNHDA and CDR2 SQIVND (reference sequence). The CDR3 coding sequence is TGTGCCAGTAGTAACCACAGAGTCGCAACTAATGAAAAACTGTTTTTT. Protein: CASSNHRVATNEKLFF.

The genes are TRBV25-1 and TRBJ1-1; TRBD1 might be the D (5 bases). This CDR3 comprises 14 residues. Germline CDR1 reads MGHDK; CDR2 reads SYGVNS. V lost 7 bases to trimming and J lost 3 bases, with 15 bases between them. This chain's CDR3 is CASNAGRRDTEAFF. The CDR3 bases are TGTGCCAGCAACGCGGGGCGAAGGGACACTGAAGCTTTCTTT.